Shown below are 26 T cell receptor beta chains from a single sample sequenced in a study of beta chain features in type 1 diabetes. Reverse transcribing all isolated RNA meant expressed TCRB transcripts were sequenced. Repertoires were generated with immunoSEQ multiplex PCR, while TCRdb's copy carries only in-frame clones and drops some. The table shows a few hundred thousand clones, with around 15% occurring only once. The specimen sequenced was naive CD4+ T cells from blood. Receptor source: a woman between 18 and 30 years old in good health.

The chain couples TRBV15 to TRBJ1-5; possible D gene TRBD1, 6 bases. CDR1 is LNHNV, CDR2 YYDKDF, per germline (reference sequence). With 0 bases removed from V and 6 bases from J, the gap between germline ends came to 6 bases. This CDR3 is 13 amino acids long. The CDR3 DNA reads TGTGCCACCAGCAGAGAACAGGGTCAGCCCCAGCATTTT. Translated, it gives CATSREQGQPQHF. The whole variable domain, filled in from reference TRBV15 and TRBJ1-5, reads DAMVIQNPRYQVTQFGKPVTLSCSQTLNHNVMYWYQQKSSQAPKLLFHYYDKDFNNEADTPDNFQSRRPNTSFCFLDIRSPGLGDTAMYLCATSREQGQPQHFGDGTRLSIL.

This chain uses TRBV28 with TRBJ2-1, with 9 bases fitting TRBD1. V lost 6 bases to trimming and J lost 3 bases; unmatched junction nucleotides: 12. Germline loops: CDR1 MDHEN, CDR2 SYDVKM. CDR3 length: 17 residues. CDR3 loop: CASSPGGWDRDYNEQFF. Here the CDR3 DNA reads TGTGCCAGCAGCCCTGGGGGATGGGACAGGGACTACAATGAGCAGTTCTTC.

In this sample, this clone turned up a few times. This sequence joins TRBV29-1 and TRBJ2-7; the match to TRBD2 covers 7 bases. Germline V CDR1 and CDR2: SQVTM, ANQGSEA. This CDR3 contains 13 residues. Trimming at V came to 6 bases and at J to 7 bases, leaving 12 bases not matched to a gene. The CDR3 region is CSVGHVNSGEQYF. As DNA, the CDR3 is TGCAGCGTCGGCCACGTCAATAGCGGGGAGCAGTACTTC.

V gene TRBV9 combines with J gene TRBJ2-1, with 9 bases identical to TRBD2. CDR1 and CDR2 from the germline V gene are SGDLS and YYNGEE. After removal of 1 base from V and 0 bases from J, the junction contained 8 bases not matched to a gene. This CDR3 region has 18 residues. Here the CDR3 DNA reads TGTGCCAGCAGCGTACGAGCGAGCGGGAGGTACTCCTACAATGAGCAGTTCTTC. As protein: CASSVRASGRYSYNEQFF.

This clone was counted only a few times. J is TRBJ2-7 and V is TRBV30; TRBD2 matches at 16 bases. Germline CDR1 GTSNPN, CDR2 SVGIG (reference sequence). After removal of 3 bases from V and 5 bases from J, the junction contained 4 bases not matched to a gene. The CDR3 covers 15 residues. CDR3 coding DNA: TGTGCCTGGAGCCCCGGGACTAGCGGGAGGGACGAGCAGTACTTC. Translation: CAWSPGTSGRDEQYF.

The CDR3 coding sequence is TGTGCCAGCAGCTCGGGGACAGGGGGCCCAAAAGAGACCCAGTACTTC. This encodes CASSSGTGGPKETQYF. This chain uses TRBV5-4 with TRBJ2-5, with TRBD1 matching over 12 bases. There are 16 residues in the CDR3. V lost 3 bases, J lost 3 bases, and 6 bases stayed unmatched. Germline V CDR1 and CDR2: SGHNT, YYREEE (reference sequence).

The J gene is TRBJ1-4, the V gene TRBV25-1; the D is unclear. This CDR3 is 16 amino acids long. Germline CDR1 and CDR2: MGHDK and SYGVNS. Trimming removed 0 bases at V and 7 bases at J, with 15 bases between. The CDR3 protein is CASSEYGVGGSEKLFF. In nucleotides, the CDR3 is TGTGCCAGCAGTGAATATGGCGTGGGAGGTAGTGAAAAACTGTTTTTT.

The table lists this clone with a few counts. V gene TRBV5-1 combines with J gene TRBJ2-1; the match to TRBD2 covers 8 bases. Germline CDR1 is SGHRS and CDR2 is YFSETQ. V dropped 2 bases and J dropped 2; count of bases not matched to a gene: 0. The CDR3 is made up of 14 amino acids. The CDR3 coding sequence is TGCGCCAGCAGCTTACTAGCGGCCTACAATGAGCAGTTCTTC. Translated, it gives CASSLLAAYNEQFF. The full variable domain, rest sourced from reference TRBV5-1 and TRBJ2-1, is KAGVTQTPRYLIKTRGQQVTLSCSPISGHRSVSWYQQTPGQGLQFLFEYFSETQRNKGNFPGRFSGRQFSNSRSEMNVSTLELGDSALYLCASSLLAAYNEQFFGPGTRLTVL.

The chain joins TRBV29-1 to TRBJ2-1, with TRBD2 matching 7 bases. J was trimmed by 2 bases and V by 6 bases; bases with no gene match: 7. CDR3 length: 14 residues. Germline V lookup: CDR1 SQVTM, CDR2 ANQGSEA. The CDR3: CSVYSGSPYNEQFF. CDR3 nucleotide sequence: TGCAGCGTCTATAGCGGGTCTCCCTACAATGAGCAGTTCTTC.

This clone has only one observation. V gene TRBV28 combines with J gene TRBJ2-3; TRBD1 is a possible D gene (6 bases). CDR3 length equals 15 residues. The germline CDR1 and CDR2 sequences are MDHEN and SYDVKM. V was trimmed by 4 bases and J by 2 bases, leaving 13 bases between them. CDR3 residues: CASSSFRGNTDTQYF. Written as DNA, the CDR3 is TGTGCCAGCAGTTCATTCAGGGGAAACACAGATACGCAGTATTTT. Variable domain in full (rest from reference TRBV28 and TRBJ2-3): DVKVTQSSRYLVKRTGEKVFLECVQDMDHENMFWYRQDPGLGLRLIYFSYDVKMKEKGDIPEGYSVSREKKERFSLILESASTNQTSMYLCASSSFRGNTDTQYFGPGTRLTVL.

The V gene is TRBV18, the J gene TRBJ2-3, with TRBD2 matching over 10 bases. This CDR3 region has 17 residues. Trimming at V came to 3 bases and at J to 2 bases, leaving 8 bases not matched to a gene. Germline CDR1 reads KGHSH; CDR2 reads LQKENI. This chain's CDR3 is CASSPRTSGHLTDTQYF. Here the CDR3 DNA reads TGTGCCAGCTCACCTCGGACTAGCGGCCATCTCACAGATACGCAGTATTTT. The full variable domain, in which reference TRBV18 and TRBJ2-3 provide the parts outside the CDR3, is NAGVMQNPRHLVRRRGQEARLRCSPMKGHSHVYWYRQLPEEGLKFMVYLQKENIIDESGMPKERFSAEFPKEGPSILRIQQVVRGDSAAYFCASSPRTSGHLTDTQYFGPGTRLTVL.

This clone was picked up a small number of times. The chain is built from TRBV5-4 and TRBJ1-2, with 7 bases matching TRBD1. With V trimmed by 4 bases and J by 4 bases, 13 bases remained unmatched. In germline, CDR1 is SGHNT, CDR2 YYREEE (reference sequence). The CDR3 has 16 amino acids. The CDR3 sequence is CASSRRTTDRVYGYTF. The CDR3 bases are TGTGCCAGCAGCAGAAGAACGACCGACAGGGTCTATGGCTACACCTTC.

A few counts support this clone. This sequence joins TRBV27 and TRBJ1-2; a possible D gene is TRBD1 (5 bases). The length of the CDR3 is 18 residues. The V and J ends lost 4 bases and 7 bases respectively, with 28 bases between them. Germline values: CDR1 MNHEY, CDR2 SMNVEV (reference sequence). This CDR3 reads CASSWTTDASGGVRGYTF. The CDR3 coding sequence is TGTGCCAGCAGTTGGACTACCGACGCCTCTGGAGGGGTTCGTGGCTACACCTTC.

This clone was counted only a few times. The CDR3 loop reads CASSQGRVTGISYEQYF. The CDR3 DNA is TGTGCCAGCAGCCAAGGGAGGGTTACCGGGATCTCCTACGAGCAGTACTTC. This chain connects TRBV14 to TRBJ2-7, with D perhaps matching TRBD2 (6 bases). Germline V gene lookup returns CDR1 SGHDN and CDR2 FVKESK. This CDR3 has 17 residues. With 1 base removed from V and 0 bases from J, the gap between germline ends came to 16 bases.

This sequence joins TRBV21-1 and TRBJ2-7; the tabulated D call, TRBD1, remains unverified against the DNA. TRBV21-1 constitutes a pseudogene. The CDR3 sequence is 12 residues long. The CDR3 is CVRTGESYEQYF. The CDR3, as DNA: TGTGTCCGGACAGGGGAATCCTACGAGCAGTACTTC.

In this sample, this clone turned up a few times. Germline and junction disagree at one end, which may indicate a read error. This chain connects TRBV20-1 to TRBJ1-2; no reliable D call. The CDR3 extends over 8 amino acids. In germline, CDR1 is DFQATT, CDR2 SNEGSKA (reference sequence). The CDR3 sequence: CSARRTFF. Written as DNA, the CDR3 is TGCAGTGCCCGGAGAACTTTCTTC.

This clone was detected a few times. The chain carries TRBV7-6 and TRBJ2-1, with D maybe TRBD2 (5 bases). Per the germline V gene, CDR1 is SGHVS and CDR2 is FNYEAQ. V gave up 7 bases and J gave up 0 bases, with 16 bases separating them. The CDR3 extends over 16 amino acids. CDR3 amino acids: CASTLMAGTSYNEQFF. For the CDR3, the DNA is TGTGCCAGCACCCTTATGGCGGGTACCTCCTACAATGAGCAGTTCTTC. The full variable domain, completed using reference TRBV7-6 and TRBJ2-1, is GAGVSQSPRYKVTKRGQDVALRCDPISGHVSLYWYRQALGQGPEFLTYFNYEAQQDKSGLPNDRFSAERPEGSISTLTIQRTEQRDSAMYRCASTLMAGTSYNEQFFGPGTRLTVL.

The rearrangement joins TRBV29-1 to TRBJ2-7, with TRBD2 matching 7 bases. V was pared by 4 bases and J by 5 bases, with 11 bases of the junction left unmatched. The CDR3 loop spans 14 amino acids. Per germline, CDR1 SQVTM and CDR2 ANQGSEA. For the CDR3, the DNA is TGCAGCGTTGCCGGGACTACGGGTTGGAACGAGCAGTACTTC. This gives the protein CSVAGTTGWNEQYF.

The chain has TRBV19 and TRBJ2-7; D call uncertain. Germline V gene lookup returns CDR1 LNHDA and CDR2 SQIVND (reference sequence). Trimming shortened V by 3 bases and J by 1 base, and 7 bases separated the two germline ends. CDR3 size: 13 residues. CDR3 coding DNA: TGTGCCAGTAGTATTAAAGCTTCCTACGAGCAGTACTTC. The encoded protein is CASSIKASYEQYF.

This clone occurred a few times. This chain uses TRBV4-1 with TRBJ1-1; 8 nucleotides line up with TRBD1. CDR1 is MGHRA, CDR2 YSYEKL, per germline. V lost 7 bases, J lost 3 bases, and 7 bases stayed unmatched. The CDR3 spans 14 residues. CDR3 loop: CASNKGQGDTEAFF. The CDR3, as DNA: TGCGCCAGCAATAAAGGACAGGGTGACACTGAAGCTTTCTTT.

The chain combines TRBV6-6 with TRBJ2-7, with 7 bases lining up with TRBD2. There are 15 residues in the CDR3. CDR1 and CDR2 from the germline V gene are MNHNY and SVGAGI (reference sequence). The V gene end was trimmed by 6 bases and the J gene end by 4 bases; junction bases not matched to a gene: 12. For the CDR3, the DNA is TGTGCCAGCAGCCCCCAAGATGGCGGGAGTTACGAGCAGTACTTC. This sequence encodes CASSPQDGGSYEQYF.

This chain connects TRBV18 to TRBJ1-1, with TRBD1 matching over 8 bases. Germline V CDR1 and CDR2: KGHSH, LQKENI. This CDR3 has 13 residues. V trimming: 3 bases; J trimming: 4 bases; junction bases outside the gene matches: 1. The CDR3 here is CASSPTGVTEAFF. The CDR3 DNA is TGTGCCAGCTCACCGACAGGGGTCACTGAAGCTTTCTTT.

This clone has more than one count but fewer than ten. The chain uses TRBV25-1 and TRBJ2-2, with D possibly TRBD1 on 6 matching bases. The CDR3 has 14 amino acids. Germline CDR1 reads MGHDK; CDR2 reads SYGVNS. V lost 5 bases, J lost 5 bases, and 12 bases lay in between. As DNA, the CDR3 is TGTGCCAGCAGTCCGGGACAACATACCGGGGAGCTGTTTTTT. The encoded protein is CASSPGQHTGELFF. Based on the CDR3 plus reference TRBV25-1 and TRBJ2-2, the full variable domain is EADIYQTPRYLVIGTGKKITLECSQTMGHDKMYWYQQDPGMELHLIHYSYGVNSTEKGDLSSESTVSRIRTEHFPLTLESARPSHTSQYLCASSPGQHTGELFFGEGSRLTVL.

The gene calls are TRBV5-1 and TRBJ2-7; D call uncertain. Trimming stripped 2 bases from V and 0 bases from J, with 12 bases between. CDR1 is SGHRS, CDR2 YFSETQ, per germline. The CDR3 has 15 amino acids. The CDR3 loop reads CASSFSQAISYEQYF. CDR3 sequence (DNA): TGCGCCAGCAGCTTTAGTCAAGCGATCTCCTACGAGCAGTACTTC.

This clone was counted only a few times. The chain couples TRBV28 to TRBJ2-5, with 8 bases identical to TRBD2. The V and J ends lost 5 bases and 4 bases, in that order; junction bases with no gene match: 9. CDR1 is MDHEN, CDR2 SYDVKM, per germline. The CDR3 covers 15 residues. CDR3 in DNA: TGTGCCAGCAGTCTCGGGATAGCGGGATTAGAGACCCAGTACTTC. Protein: CASSLGIAGLETQYF.

The rearrangement uses TRBV30 and TRBJ1-5, with D maybe TRBD1 (5 bases). Germline lookup yields CDR1 GTSNPN and CDR2 SVGIG (reference sequence). The CDR3 loop spans 15 amino acids. The V gene lost 0 bases and the J gene lost 0 bases, with 9 bases spanning the gap. CDR3 DNA sequence: TGTGCCTGGAGTGTGGGGGGACTTAGCAATCAGCCCCAGCATTTT. Its translation: CAWSVGGLSNQPQHF.